Detailed here is one TCR beta chain. Its antigen remains unidentified. The data were obtained in a study of beta chain features in type 1 diabetes. Notes on the study in general: The VDJ junctions of type 1 diabetes patients carried fewer insertions and more deletions.

With 6 bases removed from V and 4 bases from J, the gap between germline ends came to 7 bases. Germline V gene data show CDR1 as SNHLY and CDR2 as FYNNEI. The CDR3 loop spans 12 amino acids. By way of CD45RO/CCR7/CD25/CD127/CD95/CD27, the CD4+ regulatory, stem cell-like memory, central memory and naive cells were sorted. The sequenced template was cDNA made from the entire isolated RNA. Repertoires were generated with immunoSEQ multiplex PCR, while TCRdb's copy carries only in-frame clones and drops some. The data contain over 150,000 clones, about 13% of them singletons. Input material: central memory CD4+ T cells from blood. The receptor comes from a woman younger than 30 in good health. The chain is built from TRBV2 and TRBJ1-5; D is ambiguous. The CDR3 is CASRTRNQPQHF. The CDR3 DNA follows: TGTGCCAGCAGGACGAGGAATCAGCCCCAGCATTTT.